This T cell receptor beta chain was recorded in a study of T cell changes during pregnancy in multiple sclerosis. Deletions cut 0 bases from V and 7 bases from J, with 10 bases between. The CDR3 totals 13 residues. Germline V lookup: CDR1 SGHRS, CDR2 YFSETQ. Data came from immunoSEQ multiplex PCR; TCRdb stores just in-frame clones and leaves some out. The sample holds under 75,000 clones, 80% to 95% seen once. The chain is built from TRBV5-1 and TRBJ1-2; the D is unclear. Material: peripheral blood, obtained in the third trimester of pregnancy. The TCR was taken from a female donor in good health, enrolled as a control in a pregnancy study. The CDR3 DNA sequence: TGCGCCAGCAGCTTGGGGCCAGAGGGTGGCTACACCTTC. Its protein product is CASSLGPEGGYTF. The full variable domain, with the rest looked up from reference TRBV5-1 and TRBJ1-2, is KAGVTQTPRYLIKTRGQQVTLSCSPISGHRSVSWYQQTPGQGLQFLFEYFSETQRNKGNFPGRFSGRQFSNSRSEMNVSTLELGDSALYLCASSLGPEGGYTFGSGTRLTVV.